This T cell receptor (beta chain) was identified in a study of T cells in localized non-small cell lung cancer. Points from the study as a whole: A raised T cell density in blood coincided with lengthier overall survival.

Concerning this clone: What it binds is not known.

Trimming took 0 bases from V and 4 from J; bases not matched to a gene: 5. From germline, CDR1 is SNHLY and CDR2 FYNNEI. The CDR3 has 16 residues. TCRdb keeps only in-frame clones here, not all; method: immunoSEQ multiplex PCR. The sample holds about 48,000 clones, roughly 80% seen once. This sample comprised peripheral blood, obtained before any cancer treatment. The clonotype was recovered from a man aged 40 to 75 with stage I squamous cell lung carcinoma. This chain connects TRBV2 to TRBJ2-1; 8 bases fit TRBD2. DNA of the CDR3: TGTGCCAGCAGTGAAGCTCCAGCGGGGGTTTACAATGAGCAGTTCTTC. This sequence encodes CASSEAPAGVYNEQFF.